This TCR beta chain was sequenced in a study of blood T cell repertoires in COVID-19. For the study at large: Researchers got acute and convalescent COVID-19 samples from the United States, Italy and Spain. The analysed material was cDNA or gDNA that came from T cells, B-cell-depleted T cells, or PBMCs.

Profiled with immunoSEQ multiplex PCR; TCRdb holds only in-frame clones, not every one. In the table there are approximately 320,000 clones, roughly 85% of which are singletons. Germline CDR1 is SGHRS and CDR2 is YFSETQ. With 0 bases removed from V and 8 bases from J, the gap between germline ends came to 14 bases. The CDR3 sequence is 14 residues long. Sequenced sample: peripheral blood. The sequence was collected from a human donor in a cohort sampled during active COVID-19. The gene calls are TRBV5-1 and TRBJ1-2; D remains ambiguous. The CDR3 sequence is CASSLAVPVEGYTF. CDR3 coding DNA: TGCGCCAGCAGCTTGGCAGTCCCCGTGGAGGGCTACACCTTC.